Below are 12 T cell receptor beta chains sequenced from a single sample in a study of shared clonotypes between healthy human individuals. Assay: immunoSEQ multiplex PCR; the TCRdb copy retains only in-frame clones and omits some. The sample yields more than 500,000 clones, roughly 95% seen once. Cells designated naive CD8 were CD45RO-negative and were positively selected for CCR7, with terminally differentiated effector memory CD45RA+ cells excluded. The sample was naive CD8+ T cells sorted from blood. Receptors were obtained from a woman aged 25 to 39 in good health.

The V call is TRBV28, the J call TRBJ1-4, with D perhaps TRBD1 (5 bases). The CDR3 has 14 residues. V lost 3 bases and J lost 7, with 12 bases in between. Germline V gene data show CDR1 as MDHEN and CDR2 as SYDVKM. The CDR3 protein is CASSFGQGREKLFF. The CDR3 DNA reads TGTGCCAGCAGTTTTGGGCAGGGCCGTGAAAAACTGTTTTTT.

In its sample, this clone was seen once. V usage is TRBV5-5 and J usage is TRBJ2-1; D gene uncertain. Trimming shortened V by 0 bases and J by 1 base, and 8 bases separated the two germline ends. This CDR3 region has 15 residues. Germline CDR1 SGHKS, CDR2 YYEKEE (reference sequence). The CDR3 loop reads CASSLGSDSYNEQFF. The CDR3 DNA is TGTGCCAGCAGCTTGGGATCCGATTCCTACAATGAGCAGTTCTTC.

The rearrangement joins TRBV5-4 to TRBJ1-5; 8 positions match TRBD1. The junction had 0 bases not matched to a gene; V was cut back by 4 bases and J by 0 bases. This CDR3 contains 14 residues. CDR1 is SGHNT, CDR2 YYREEE, per germline (reference sequence). In nucleotides, the CDR3 is TGTGCCAGCAGCGGACAGGGTAGCAATCAGCCCCAGCATTTT. Translation gives CASSGQGSNQPQHF.

CDR3 in DNA: TGTGCCAGCAGTGAAGTTCGGACTAGCGGGAGTGGTGAGCAGTTCTTC. Translating it yields CASSEVRTSGSGEQFF. The chain carries TRBV6-1 and TRBJ2-7; 13 bases align to TRBD2. The J call could be wrong; TRBJ2-1 is a better fit for the DNA end. The germline CDR1 and CDR2 sequences are MNHNS and SASEGT. This CDR3 spans 16 amino acids.

The chain is built from TRBV5-5 and TRBJ1-1, with 10 bases fitting TRBD1. Germline CDR1 reads SGHKS; CDR2 reads YYEKEE (reference sequence). The CDR3 is made up of 15 amino acids. Trimming took 4 bases from V and 5 from J; bases not matched to a gene: 8. The CDR3 DNA follows: TGTGCCAGCAGCGTGACAGGGGGCGCGGGGACTGAAGCTTTCTTT. The encoded protein is CASSVTGGAGTEAFF.

The chain uses TRBV11-2 and TRBJ2-7; D might be TRBD1 (6 bases). V lost 1 base and J 11 bases, leaving 15 bases between the germline ends. Germline values: CDR1 SGHAT, CDR2 FQNNGV. This CDR3 is built from 13 residues. The CDR3 loop reads CASSLAGAMKEYF. The CDR3 nucleotides are TGTGCCAGCAGCTTAGCAGGGGCCATGAAAGAGTACTTC.

The rearrangement links TRBV5-4 to TRBJ1-2, with TRBD1 matching 8 bases. J gave up 4 bases and V 4 bases, and 12 bases lay outside the gene matches. The CDR3 sequence is 16 residues long. The V gene's germline CDR1 is SGHNT and CDR2 YYREEE (reference sequence). CDR3 protein: CASSTQGQAEVYGYTF. The CDR3 DNA follows: TGTGCCAGCAGCACCCAGGGACAGGCCGAGGTCTATGGCTACACCTTC.

The gene calls are TRBV28 and TRBJ1-4; D not resolved. Germline assignment: CDR1 MDHEN and CDR2 SYDVKM. Trimming left V 6 bases short and J 3 bases short, with 20 bases between. The CDR3 has 17 amino acids. The CDR3 coding sequence is TGTGCCAGCAGCCCGCCAGCGGGGTGGGTGGCTAATGAAAAACTGTTTTTT. Translation gives CASSPPAGWVANEKLFF.

The genes are TRBV5-1 and TRBJ2-2; TRBD2 agrees at 7 bases. CDR3 size: 15 residues. Germline CDR1 SGHRS, CDR2 YFSETQ. Trimming removed 5 bases from V and 2 bases from J; junction bases left unmatched: 6. The CDR3, as DNA: TGCGCCAGCAGTCCGGAGCGGGGCAACACCGGGGAGCTGTTTTTT. Its translation: CASSPERGNTGELFF.

This chain uses TRBV28 with TRBJ2-7; D is possibly TRBD2 (6 bases). Germline assignment: CDR1 MDHEN and CDR2 SYDVKM. Trimming cost V 7 bases and J 3 bases, with 16 bases left between them. This CDR3 contains 14 residues. The CDR3 loop reads CASTPGLSFYEQYF. CDR3 in DNA: TGTGCCAGCACCCCGGGACTCTCCTTCTACGAGCAGTACTTC.

The gene calls are TRBV28 and TRBJ2-5, with 9 bases fitting TRBD2. This CDR3 is built from 15 residues. The germline gives CDR1 MDHEN, CDR2 SYDVKM. V was pared by 5 bases and J by 3 bases, with 7 bases of the junction left unmatched. For the CDR3, the DNA is TGTGCCAGCAGTGGTGGACTAGCGACCAAAGAGACCCAGTACTTC. Translating it yields CASSGGLATKETQYF.

The chain combines TRBV7-9 with TRBJ1-1; D is perhaps TRBD1 (5 bases). CDR1 is SEHNR, CDR2 FQNEAQ, per germline (reference sequence). The CDR3 spans 14 residues. V was trimmed by 5 bases and J by 1 base, leaving 11 bases between them. The CDR3 spells CASSQTGGNTEAFF. In DNA form, the CDR3 reads TGTGCCAGCAGCCAAACGGGGGGGAACACTGAAGCTTTCTTT.